This is a list of T cell receptor beta chains from one sample in a study of T cell repertoires in cytomegalovirus infection. TCRdb independently ran MiXCR on the reads; one entry per CDR3 protein. Of 800,000 to 950,000 distinct CDR3 sequences listed, 32% were seen once; the top ten hold about an eighth. What these receptors recognize is not known. The sample consisted of cultured CD8+ T cells from PBMCs, taken from culture after CMV antigen stimulation. The receptors come from a human donor in good health (CMV status not recorded). Some clones in this sample may be carry-over from other donors' samples. CDR3s include the opening cysteine and the closing phenylalanine or tryptophan. Not every row has a clone size; where given, it reads once, few, many or a size class.

size	V	J	CDR3
.	TRBV4-1	TRBJ1-2	CASSNSNYGYTF
.	TRBV7-6	TRBJ2-2	CASSLAITGELFF
few	TRBV4-3	TRBJ1-5	CASSQAPVGQPQHF
.	TRBV19	TRBJ1-2	CASSVGTDNYGYTF
many	TRBV7-2	TRBJ2-2	CASNPGNTGELFF
.	TRBV5-3	TRBJ1-2	CASSWTGNQYGYTF
many	TRBV27	TRBJ1-5	CASSFGTNQPQHF
.	TRBV4-1	TRBJ1-6	CASSQPYNSPLHF
.	TRBV4-1	TRBJ1-2	CASSHGGTVVLFGYTF
once	TRBV10-3	TRBJ1-1	CAITNVPNTEAFF
.	TRBV4-1	TRBJ1-5	CASSRLAWGRSNQPQHF
many	TRBV7-8	TRBJ1-5	CASSPQRAGNNQPQHF
.	TRBV27	TRBJ1-6	CVSSPGQLGDSPLHF
.	TRBV6-1	TRBJ2-4	CASSEAGSGYSKNIQYF
.	TRBV13	TRBJ2-5	CASSLGRVIGTQETQYF
.	TRBV27	TRBJ1-1	CASSRWTGEAFF
few	TRBV7-2	TRBJ1-5	CASSSVLEPQHF
.	TRBV6-4	TRBJ2-5	CASSGLGCGETQYF
once	TRBV12-3/TRBV12-4	TRBJ2-1	CASGPRGLADYNEQFF
.	TRBV5-1	TRBJ1-1	CASSYAGKMNTEAFF
few	TRBV14	TRBJ2-1	CASSQVVAVAPREQFF
few	TRBV7-8	TRBJ1-1	CASSLARPVHYNTEAFF
few	TRBV4-1	TRBJ2-6	CASSPDWGLPPGANVLTF
.	TRBV12-3/TRBV12-4	TRBJ2-7	CASSRDRGSEQYF
few	TRBV7-6	TRBJ2-2	CASTRSGGNTGELFF
.	TRBV6-4	TRBJ1-2	CASSDRRRGYGYPF
many	TRBV7-8	TRBJ2-6	CASTPLGSGANVLTF
few	TRBV7-9	TRBJ1-2	CASSYNVQGDNGYTF
many	TRBV7-9	TRBJ1-5	CASSLGGQRNQPQHF
.	TRBV4-2	TRBJ1-2	CASSQDGEPDGYTF
few	TRBV6-6	TRBJ2-7	CASSSGPAKDEQYF
many	TRBV7-9	TRBJ2-2	CASSGARRRTVNTGELFF
.	TRBV10-3	TRBJ2-7	CAIRVTAYEQYF
few	TRBV12-3/TRBV12-4	TRBJ1-5	CASSLPNGYSNQPQHF
.	TRBV7-6	TRBJ1-2	CASSLAPQGYGYTF
few	TRBV29-1	TRBJ2-2	CSGVDGNTGELFF
.	TRBV6-8	TRBJ2-3	CASSPGLRPSTDTQYF
.	TRBV4-1	TRBJ1-6	CASSEHLAASYNSPLHF
once	TRBV4-1	TRBJ2-7	CASSQGPGAVVEQYF
many	TRBV7-8	TRBJ2-3	CASSLAPHADTQYF
.	TRBV7-6	TRBJ1-4	CASSPPLAGNEKLFF
.	TRBV9	TRBJ2-3	CASSVGGGDADTQYF
.	TRBV2	TRBJ2-7	CASSPGEQYF
.	TRBV7-8	TRBJ1-5	CASSLAGGGNQLQHF
.	TRBV20-1	TRBJ1-2	CSARGKQGRPYGYTF
.	TRBV20-1	TRBJ1-2	CSARILMGQKGGGYTF
few	TRBV11-1	TRBJ2-2	CASSLGQGDNLPAIGAGELFF
few	TRBV20-1	TRBJ1-5	CSALSSWGAIGQPQHF
.	TRBV12-3/TRBV12-4	TRBJ2-3	CASSFRRRGTDTQYF
.	TRBV7-8	TRBJ1-2	CASTRTGGFYGYTF
.	TRBV28	TRBJ2-7	CASSLIEGVSYEQYF
.	TRBV29-1	TRBJ2-5	CSVHRGAETQYF
many	TRBV7-6	TRBJ2-2	CASSALSLAVSTGELFF
many	TRBV7-2	TRBJ2-5	CASSSQGTVQEIQYF
few	TRBV4-1	TRBJ1-1	CASSQDSMNTEAFF